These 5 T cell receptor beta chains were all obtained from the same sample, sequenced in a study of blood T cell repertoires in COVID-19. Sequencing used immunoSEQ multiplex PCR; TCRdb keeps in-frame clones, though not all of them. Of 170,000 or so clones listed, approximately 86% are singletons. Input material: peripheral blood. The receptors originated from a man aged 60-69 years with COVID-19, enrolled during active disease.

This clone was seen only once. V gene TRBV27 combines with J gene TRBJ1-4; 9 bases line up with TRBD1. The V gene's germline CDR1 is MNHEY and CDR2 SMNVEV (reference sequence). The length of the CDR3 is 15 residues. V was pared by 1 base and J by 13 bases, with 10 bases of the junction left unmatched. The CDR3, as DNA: TGTGCCAGCAGTTTATTAGGGACAGGGTTGGTTAGACTGTTTTTT. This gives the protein CASSLLGTGLVRLFF.

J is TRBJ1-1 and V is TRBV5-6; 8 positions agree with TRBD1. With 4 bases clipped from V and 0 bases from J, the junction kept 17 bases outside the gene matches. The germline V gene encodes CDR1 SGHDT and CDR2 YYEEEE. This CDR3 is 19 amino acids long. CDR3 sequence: CASSPIVWTGTGVNTEAFF. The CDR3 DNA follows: TGTGCCAGCAGCCCCATCGTCTGGACAGGGACAGGTGTGAACACTGAAGCTTTCTTT.

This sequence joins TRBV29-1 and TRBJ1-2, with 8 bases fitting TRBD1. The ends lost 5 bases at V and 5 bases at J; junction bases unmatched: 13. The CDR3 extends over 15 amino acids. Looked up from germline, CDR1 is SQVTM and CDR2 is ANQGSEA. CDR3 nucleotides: TGCAGCGTTTACCCACGACAGGGGAGTGAGTATGGCTACACCTTC. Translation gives CSVYPRQGSEYGYTF.

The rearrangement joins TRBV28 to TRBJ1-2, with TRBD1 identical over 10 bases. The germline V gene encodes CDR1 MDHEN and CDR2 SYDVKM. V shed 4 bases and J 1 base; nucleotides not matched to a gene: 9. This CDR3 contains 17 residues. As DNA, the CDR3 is TGTGCCAGCAGTTCCACCGGGACAGGGGACTTTAACTATGGCTACACCTTC. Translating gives CASSSTGTGDFNYGYTF.

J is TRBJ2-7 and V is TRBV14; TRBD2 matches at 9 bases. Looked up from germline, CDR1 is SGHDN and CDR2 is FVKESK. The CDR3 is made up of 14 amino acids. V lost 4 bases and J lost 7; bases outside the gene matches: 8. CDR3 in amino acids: CASSLSGRVEEQYF. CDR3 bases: TGTGCCAGCAGCCTTAGCGGGAGAGTAGAAGAGCAGTACTTC.